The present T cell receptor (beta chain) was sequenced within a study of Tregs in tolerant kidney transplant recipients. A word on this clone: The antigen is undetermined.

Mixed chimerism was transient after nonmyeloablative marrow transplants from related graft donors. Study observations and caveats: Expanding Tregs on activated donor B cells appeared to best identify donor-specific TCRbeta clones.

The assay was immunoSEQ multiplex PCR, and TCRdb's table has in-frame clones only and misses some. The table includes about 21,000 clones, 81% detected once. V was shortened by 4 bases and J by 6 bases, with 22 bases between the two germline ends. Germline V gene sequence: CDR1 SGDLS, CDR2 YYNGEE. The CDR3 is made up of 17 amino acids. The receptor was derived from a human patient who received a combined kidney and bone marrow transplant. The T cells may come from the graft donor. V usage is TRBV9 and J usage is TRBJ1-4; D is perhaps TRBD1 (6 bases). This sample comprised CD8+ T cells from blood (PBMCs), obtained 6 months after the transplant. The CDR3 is CASSPSGGGAVDEKLFF. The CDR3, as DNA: TGTGCCAGCAGCCCTAGTGGCGGGGGGGCGGTAGATGAAAAACTGTTTTTT.